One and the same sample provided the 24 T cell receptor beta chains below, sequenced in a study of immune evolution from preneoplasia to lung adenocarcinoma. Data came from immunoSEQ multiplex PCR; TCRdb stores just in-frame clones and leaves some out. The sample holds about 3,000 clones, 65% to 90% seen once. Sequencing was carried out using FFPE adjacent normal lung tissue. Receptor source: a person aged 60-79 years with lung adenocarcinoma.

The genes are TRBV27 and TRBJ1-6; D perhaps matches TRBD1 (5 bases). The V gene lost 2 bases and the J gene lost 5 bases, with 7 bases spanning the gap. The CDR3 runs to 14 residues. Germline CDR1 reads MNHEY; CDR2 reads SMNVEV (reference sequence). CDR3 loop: CASSLTGHNSPLHF. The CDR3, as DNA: TGTGCCAGCAGTTTAACGGGGCATAATTCACCCCTCCACTTT.

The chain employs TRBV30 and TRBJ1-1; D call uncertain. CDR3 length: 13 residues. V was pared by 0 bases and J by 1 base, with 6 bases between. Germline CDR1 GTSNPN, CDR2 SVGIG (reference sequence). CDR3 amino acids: CAWSVLSNTEAFF. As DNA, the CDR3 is TGTGCCTGGAGTGTACTATCGAACACTGAAGCTTTCTTT.

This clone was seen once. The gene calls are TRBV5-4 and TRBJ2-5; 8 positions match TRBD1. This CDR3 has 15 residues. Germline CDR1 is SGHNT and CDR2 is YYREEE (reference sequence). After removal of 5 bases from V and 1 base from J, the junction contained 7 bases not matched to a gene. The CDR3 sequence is CASRTGTGVQETQYF. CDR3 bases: TGTGCCAGCAGGACCGGGACAGGAGTCCAAGAGACCCAGTACTTC.

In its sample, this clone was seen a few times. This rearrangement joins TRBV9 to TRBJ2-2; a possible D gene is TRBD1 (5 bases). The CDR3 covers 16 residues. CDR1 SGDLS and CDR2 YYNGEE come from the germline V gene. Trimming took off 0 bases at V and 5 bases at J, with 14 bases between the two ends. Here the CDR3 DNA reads TGTGCCAGCAGCGTAGAAATGGGGCTCGGGACCGGGGAGCTGTTTTTT. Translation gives CASSVEMGLGTGELFF. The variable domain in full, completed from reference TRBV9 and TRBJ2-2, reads DSGVTQTPKHLITATGQRVTLRCSPRSGDLSVYWYQQSLDQGLQFLIQYYNGEERAKGNILERFSAQQFPDLHSELNLSSLELGDSALYFCASSVEMGLGTGELFFGEGSRLTVL.

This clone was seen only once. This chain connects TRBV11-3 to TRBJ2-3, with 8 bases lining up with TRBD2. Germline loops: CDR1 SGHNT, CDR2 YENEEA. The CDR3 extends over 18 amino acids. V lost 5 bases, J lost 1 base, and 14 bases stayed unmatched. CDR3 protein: CASSLRGAGAFGTDTQYF. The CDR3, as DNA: TGTGCCAGCAGCCTTAGAGGAGCGGGGGCTTTCGGCACAGATACGCAGTATTTT.

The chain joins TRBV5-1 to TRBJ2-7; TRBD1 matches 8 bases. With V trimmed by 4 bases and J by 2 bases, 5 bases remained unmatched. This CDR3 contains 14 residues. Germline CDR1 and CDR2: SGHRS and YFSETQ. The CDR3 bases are TGCGCCAGCAGCCCAGGACAGGGCCCCTACGAGCAGTACTTC. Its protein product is CASSPGQGPYEQYF.

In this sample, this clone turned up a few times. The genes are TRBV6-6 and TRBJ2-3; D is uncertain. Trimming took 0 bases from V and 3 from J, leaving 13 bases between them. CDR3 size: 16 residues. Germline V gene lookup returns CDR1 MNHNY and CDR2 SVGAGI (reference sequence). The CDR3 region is CASSYSTLTTTDTQYF. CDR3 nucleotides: TGTGCCAGCAGTTACTCAACCCTGACAACTACAGATACGCAGTATTTT.

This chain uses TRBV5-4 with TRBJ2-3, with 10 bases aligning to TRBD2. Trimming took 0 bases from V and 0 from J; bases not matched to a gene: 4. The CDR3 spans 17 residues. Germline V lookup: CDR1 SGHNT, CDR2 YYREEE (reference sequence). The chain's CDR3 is CASSLGASGGSTDTQYF. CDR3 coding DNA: TGTGCCAGCAGCTTGGGGGCTAGCGGGGGTAGCACAGATACGCAGTATTTT.

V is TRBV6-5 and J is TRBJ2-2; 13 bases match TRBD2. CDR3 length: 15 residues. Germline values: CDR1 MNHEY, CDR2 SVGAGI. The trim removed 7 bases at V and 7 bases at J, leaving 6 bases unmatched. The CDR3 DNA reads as TGTGCCAGCAATATGGGACTAGCGGGGTTCGGGGAGCTGTTTTTT. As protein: CASNMGLAGFGELFF.

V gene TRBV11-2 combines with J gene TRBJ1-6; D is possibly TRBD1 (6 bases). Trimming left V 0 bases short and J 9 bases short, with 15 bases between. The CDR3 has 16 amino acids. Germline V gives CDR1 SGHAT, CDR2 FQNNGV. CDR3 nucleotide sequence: TGTGCCAGCAGCTTAGATCAGGGTAGGGGGACTTCACCCCTCCACTTT. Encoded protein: CASSLDQGRGTSPLHF.

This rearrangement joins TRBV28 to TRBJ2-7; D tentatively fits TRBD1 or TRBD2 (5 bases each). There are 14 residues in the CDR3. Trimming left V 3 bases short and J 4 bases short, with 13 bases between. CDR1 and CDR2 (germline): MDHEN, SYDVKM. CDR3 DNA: TGTGCCAGCAGTTTGGGGGTGGAAATTTACGAGCAGTACTTC. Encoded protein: CASSLGVEIYEQYF.

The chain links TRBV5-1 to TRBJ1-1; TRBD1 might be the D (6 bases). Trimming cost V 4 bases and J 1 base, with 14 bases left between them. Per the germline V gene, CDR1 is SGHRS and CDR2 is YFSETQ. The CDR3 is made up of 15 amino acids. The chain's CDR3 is CASSVPGHSNTEAFF. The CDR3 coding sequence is TGCGCCAGCAGCGTACCGGGACATTCGAACACTGAAGCTTTCTTT.

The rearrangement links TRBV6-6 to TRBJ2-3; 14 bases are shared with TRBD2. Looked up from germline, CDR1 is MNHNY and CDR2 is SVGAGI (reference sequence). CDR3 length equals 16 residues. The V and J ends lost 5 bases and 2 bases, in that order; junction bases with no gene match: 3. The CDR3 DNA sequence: TGTGCCAGCAGTGGGACTAGCGGGGGCCTCACAGATACGCAGTATTTT. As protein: CASSGTSGGLTDTQYF.

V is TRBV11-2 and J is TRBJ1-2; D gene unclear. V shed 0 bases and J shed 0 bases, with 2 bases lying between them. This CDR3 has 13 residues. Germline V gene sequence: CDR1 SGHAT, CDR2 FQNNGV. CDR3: CASSLDPNYGYTF. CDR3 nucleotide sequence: TGTGCCAGCAGCTTAGACCCTAACTATGGCTACACCTTC.

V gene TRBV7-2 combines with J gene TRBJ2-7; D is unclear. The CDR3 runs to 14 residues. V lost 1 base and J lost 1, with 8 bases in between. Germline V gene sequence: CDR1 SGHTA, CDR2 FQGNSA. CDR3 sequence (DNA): TGTGCCAGCAGCTTAGACTTAGCTTCCTACGAGCAGTACTTC. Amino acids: CASSLDLASYEQYF.

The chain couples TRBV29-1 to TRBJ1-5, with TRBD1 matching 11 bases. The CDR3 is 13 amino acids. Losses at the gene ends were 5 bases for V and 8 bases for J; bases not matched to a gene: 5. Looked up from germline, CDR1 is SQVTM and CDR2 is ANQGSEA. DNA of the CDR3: TGCAGCGTTCGGACAGGGGGCGGAGAGCCCCAGCATTTT. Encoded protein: CSVRTGGGEPQHF.

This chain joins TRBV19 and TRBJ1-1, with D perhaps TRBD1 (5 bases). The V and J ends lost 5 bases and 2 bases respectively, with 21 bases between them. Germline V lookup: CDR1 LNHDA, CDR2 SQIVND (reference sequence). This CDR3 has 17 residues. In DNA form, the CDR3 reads TGTGCCAGTAGTGATCCGGGACTGTGGGGCCCAAACACTGAAGCTTTCTTT. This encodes CASSDPGLWGPNTEAFF.

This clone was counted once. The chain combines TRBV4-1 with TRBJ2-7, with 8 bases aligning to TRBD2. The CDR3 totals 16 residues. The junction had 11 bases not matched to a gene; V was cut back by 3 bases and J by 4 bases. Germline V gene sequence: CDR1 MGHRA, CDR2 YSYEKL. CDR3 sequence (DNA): TGCGCCAGCAGCCAGGCGGGCGGGGGGCCCTTTTACGAGCAGTACTTC. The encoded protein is CASSQAGGGPFYEQYF.

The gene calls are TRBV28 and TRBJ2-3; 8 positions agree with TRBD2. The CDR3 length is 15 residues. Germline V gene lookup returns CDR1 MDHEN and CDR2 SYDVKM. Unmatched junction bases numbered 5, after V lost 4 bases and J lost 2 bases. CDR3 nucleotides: TGTGCCAGCAGTTCAGGCGGGGGGCCCACAGATACGCAGTATTTT. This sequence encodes CASSSGGGPTDTQYF.

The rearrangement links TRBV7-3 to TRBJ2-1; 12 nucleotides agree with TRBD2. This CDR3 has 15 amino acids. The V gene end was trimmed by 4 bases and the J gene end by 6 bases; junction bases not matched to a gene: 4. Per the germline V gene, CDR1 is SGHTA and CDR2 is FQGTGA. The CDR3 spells CASSSSGGAVNEQFF. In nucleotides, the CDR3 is TGTGCCAGCAGCTCTAGCGGGGGGGCGGTCAATGAGCAGTTCTTC.

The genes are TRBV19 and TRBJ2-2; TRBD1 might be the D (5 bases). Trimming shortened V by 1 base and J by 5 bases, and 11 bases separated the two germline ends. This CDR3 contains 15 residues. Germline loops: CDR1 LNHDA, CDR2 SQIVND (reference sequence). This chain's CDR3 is CASSIGQGQTGELFF. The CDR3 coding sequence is TGTGCCAGTAGTATAGGCCAGGGCCAAACCGGGGAGCTGTTTTTT.

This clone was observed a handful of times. The DNA for the CDR3 is TGTGCCAGCAGCCTTGGACAGGGCAGATACGAGCAGTACTTC. Amino acids: CASSLGQGRYEQYF. The rearrangement links TRBV7-2 to TRBJ2-7; TRBD1 matches at 8 bases. The germline CDR1 and CDR2 sequences are SGHTA and FQGNSA. Trimming took 5 bases from V and 4 from J; bases not matched to a gene: 7. The CDR3 is 14 residues long.

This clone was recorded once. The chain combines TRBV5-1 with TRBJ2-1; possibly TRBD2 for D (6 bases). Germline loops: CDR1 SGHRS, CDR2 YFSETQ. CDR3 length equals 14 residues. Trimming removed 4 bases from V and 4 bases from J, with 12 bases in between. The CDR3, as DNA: TGCGCCAGCAGCGGACCGGGACTGTACAATGAGCAGTTCTTC. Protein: CASSGPGLYNEQFF.

This chain's CDR3 is CASSSWTGEDEQFF. CDR3 nucleotides: TGTGCCAGCAGTTCTTGGACCGGGGAGGATGAGCAGTTCTTC. The chain combines TRBV7-8 with TRBJ2-1; maybe TRBD2 (6 bases). CDR3 length equals 14 residues. Trimming pared 6 bases from V and 8 bases from J, leaving 17 bases between. The V gene's germline CDR1 is SGHVS and CDR2 FQNEAQ. Full variable domain (missing parts from reference TRBV7-8 and TRBJ2-1): GAGVSQSPRYKVAKRGQDVALRCDPISGHVSLFWYQQALGQGPEFLTYFQNEAQLDKSGLPSDRFFAERPEGSVSTLKIQRTQQEDSAVYLCASSSWTGEDEQFFGPGTRLTVL.